A selection of T cell receptor beta chains follows, all from one sample in a study of T-cell reconstitution after alpha-beta-depleted transplantation in children. TCRdb processed the PCR reads anew with MiXCR; each CDR3 protein has one entry. This sample carries 900,000 or so distinct CDR3 sequences, roughly 16% of them seen once, and the ten largest clones take about 5%. The sample was PBMCs, mostly from graft donor cells, taken 360 days after TCRalphabeta/CD19-depleted stem cell transplant. Source of these receptors: a male patient younger than 18 who had a stem cell transplant for acute lymphoblastic leukemia, so the T cells may come from the graft donor. Both conserved end residues are part of each CDR3. A D gene is named only where the DNA matches it firmly. Where a row states a size, it is once, few, many or the class of an expanded clone; other rows omit it.

j_call cdr3_length clone_size d_call v_call cdr3_nt cdr3_aa
TRBJ2-7 16 few . TRBV6-5 TGTGCCAGCAGTTACTTTCAGGGTGGCCCGACCTACGAGCAGTACTTC CASSYFQGGPTYEQYF
TRBJ2-4 16 many TRBD2 TRBV11-2 TGTGCCAGCAGCTTACAGCTCGGGAGGGCCAAAAACATTCAGTACTTC CASSLQLGRAKNIQYF
TRBJ2-5 13 . . TRBV7-8 TGTGCCAGCAGCAGTCCGGGGATGGAGACCCAGTACTTC CASSSPGMETQYF
TRBJ2-1 15 few TRBD2 TRBV12-3/TRBV12-4 TGTGCCAGCAGATCGCCGGGACTAGATCCCAATGAGCAGTTCTTC CASRSPGLDPNEQFF
TRBJ2-7 13 . TRBD2 TRBV29-1 TGCAGCGCTCGTATGGGGGGGGGCTACGAGCAGTACTTC CSARMGGGYEQYF
TRBJ2-7 12 many . TRBV7-2 TGTGCCAGCAGCTTAGGGGTGGGCGAGCAGTACTTC CASSLGVGEQYF
TRBJ2-2 15 . . TRBV11-2 TGTGCCAGCAGCTTATCCCCGCTAGTCACCGGGGAGCTGTTTTTT CASSLSPLVTGELFF
TRBJ2-7 16 many TRBD2 TRBV7-3 TGTGCCAGCAGCCAAAACGGACTAGCGGGATCCTCCGAGCAGTACTTC CASSQNGLAGSSEQYF
TRBJ2-5 15 many TRBD2 TRBV5-1 TGCGCCAGCAGCTTCCCGGGACTAGTAAAAGAGACCCAGTACTTC CASSFPGLVKETQYF
TRBJ1-6 13 . . TRBV21-1 TGTGCCAGCAGCAAGAGGGGTAATTCACCCCTCCACTTT CASSKRGNSPLHF